What follows is one T cell receptor beta chain and its context. These data are taken from a study of shared clonotypes between healthy human individuals. As originally analysed: Because ImmunoSEQ provided only junction sequences with no quality scores, the filtering differed. Using immunoSEQ multiplex PCR, the repertoire was profiled, and TCRdb retains in-frame clones only, with some absent. V, J and clone size derive from that table, while D and trimming were established from the DNA sequence. The table records about 1.5 million clones, 98% of them present only once. Healthy HIV-negative adults with no recent acute infections or vaccinations were recruited as donors. The length of the CDR3 is 13 residues. Germline loops: CDR1 SGHRS, CDR2 YFSETQ. The V end lost 4 bases, the J end lost 0 bases, and 8 bases lay between the germline ends.

This chain links TRBV5-1 with TRBJ2-7; no definite D call. The clonotype was recovered from a young man in good health. Source material: naive CD4+ T cells sorted from blood. Described subset: CD45RA+ positively selected. DNA for the CDR3: TGCGCCAGCAGCCCGACGATCTCCTACGAGCAGTACTTC. Protein product: CASSPTISYEQYF.